Shown below are 16 T cell receptor beta chains from a single sample sequenced in a study of shared T cell receptors in the human thymus. The method was immunoSEQ multiplex PCR; TCRdb's version includes in-frame clones alone and lacks a portion of them. The sample consists of 500,000 to 850,000 clones, approximately 89% of them appearing once. The sample was also linked to a second study, of human thymus T cells.

The specimen sequenced was thymocytes. These TCRs come from a boy under three years old with a congenital heart defect.

The V gene is TRBV6-5, the J gene TRBJ2-7; 12 bases map to TRBD1. In germline, CDR1 is MNHEY, CDR2 SVGAGI. The CDR3 totals 14 residues. The trim removed 6 bases at V and 7 bases at J, leaving 7 bases unmatched. The CDR3 bases are TGTGCCAGCAGCCCGGGACAGGGGGCGCGAGAGCAGTACTTC. It codes for CASSPGQGAREQYF.

This chain uses TRBV9 with TRBJ2-1; 15 bases are shared with TRBD2. This CDR3 contains 18 residues. V lost 4 bases to trimming and J lost 1 base; unmatched junction nucleotides: 6. Per the germline V gene, CDR1 is SGDLS and CDR2 is YYNGEE. The chain's CDR3 is CASSSRTSGRASYNEQFF. CDR3 sequence (DNA): TGTGCCAGCAGCTCTCGGACTAGCGGGAGGGCATCCTACAATGAGCAGTTCTTC.

J is TRBJ2-6 and V is TRBV7-9; tentative D call: TRBD1 (6 bases). The CDR3 contains 16 residues. Trimming removed 1 base from V and 4 bases from J, with 11 bases in between. CDR1 and CDR2 (germline): SEHNR, FQNEAQ (reference sequence). The CDR3 DNA sequence: TGTGCCAGCAGCTTAGTGGCAGGGGCAGGGGCCAACGTCCTGACTTTC. Translated, it gives CASSLVAGAGANVLTF.

The chain recombines TRBV11-2 with TRBJ2-1; TRBD1 agrees at 10 bases. CDR1 is SGHAT, CDR2 FQNNGV, per germline. The CDR3 spans 16 residues. V shed 5 bases and J 2 bases; nucleotides not matched to a gene: 6. The CDR3 sequence: CASSPTDRGPYNEQFF. In DNA form, the CDR3 reads TGTGCCAGCAGCCCCACCGACAGGGGGCCCTACAATGAGCAGTTCTTC. The whole variable domain, remainder taken from reference TRBV11-2 and TRBJ2-1, is EAGVAQSPRYKIIEKRQSVAFWCNPISGHATLYWYQQILGQGPKLLIQFQNNGVVDDSQLPKDRFSAERLKGVDSTLKIQPAKLEDSAVYLCASSPTDRGPYNEQFFGPGTRLTVL.

The rearrangement uses TRBV4-1 and TRBJ2-7; the D gene is possibly TRBD1 (6 bases). V was shortened by 0 bases and J by 3 bases, with 12 bases between the two germline ends. Germline CDR1 reads MGHRA; CDR2 reads YSYEKL. The CDR3 length is 15 residues. The CDR3 reads CASSQDGAGDYEQYF. CDR3 DNA: TGCGCCAGCAGCCAAGATGGGGCAGGGGACTACGAGCAGTACTTC.

The V and J genes are TRBV18 and TRBJ1-1; 11 nucleotides line up with TRBD1. V shed 6 bases, J shed 11 bases, and the junction held 8 bases outside the gene matches. Germline lookup yields CDR1 KGHSH and CDR2 LQKENI. This CDR3 is 13 amino acids long. The CDR3 here is CASSLLGQGDAFF. CDR3 bases: TGTGCCAGCTCTCTCCTGGGACAGGGGGACGCTTTCTTT.

This sequence joins TRBV9 and TRBJ1-1; D ambiguous. V was trimmed by 0 bases and J by 1 base, leaving 16 bases between them. The germline V gene has CDR1 SGDLS and CDR2 YYNGEE. CDR3 length: 17 residues. The CDR3 reads CASSVARTAEKNTEAFF. The CDR3 nucleotides read TGTGCCAGCAGCGTAGCCAGAACAGCAGAAAAGAACACTGAAGCTTTCTTT.

This rearrangement joins TRBV7-8 to TRBJ2-1; D perhaps matches TRBD1 (5 bases). The CDR3 length is 14 residues. Between the trimmed V and J ends, which lost 1 base and 5 bases, there was a span of 9 bases. The germline CDR1 and CDR2 sequences are SGHVS and FQNEAQ. Written as DNA, the CDR3 is TGTGCCAGCAGCTTAGGGACACCCGACAATGAGCAGTTCTTC. Translating it yields CASSLGTPDNEQFF.

This rearrangement joins TRBV5-5 to TRBJ2-5; 9 nucleotides align to TRBD2. The germline CDR1 and CDR2 sequences are SGHKS and YYEKEE (reference sequence). This CDR3 contains 15 residues. With 6 bases clipped from V and 1 base from J, the junction kept 7 bases outside the gene matches. CDR3: CASTFGLALQETQYF. In DNA, the CDR3 is TGTGCCAGCACCTTCGGACTAGCGCTCCAAGAGACCCAGTACTTC. The full variable domain, with the rest looked up from reference TRBV5-5 and TRBJ2-5, is DAGVTQSPTHLIKTRGQQVTLRCSPISGHKSVSWYQQVLGQGPQFIFQYYEKEERGRGNFPDRFSARQFPNYSSELNVNALLLGDSALYLCASTFGLALQETQYFGPGTRLLVL.

The DNA of the CDR3 is TGTGCCAGCAGGAAGAGCGGGAGTCCCTACAATGAGCAGTTCTTC. Amino acids: CASRKSGSPYNEQFF. The chain employs TRBV6-7 and TRBJ2-1, with 8 nucleotides matching TRBD2. TRBV6-7 is an ORF; its function is uncertain. CDR3 size: 15 residues. Losses at the gene ends were 6 bases for V and 2 bases for J; bases not matched to a gene: 6.

The CDR3 spells CASSGDREPQESNQPQHF. CDR3 DNA sequence: TGTGCCAGTTCTGGGGACAGGGAACCACAGGAAAGCAATCAGCCCCAGCATTTT. The rearrangement uses TRBV19 and TRBJ1-5, with 9 bases matching TRBD1. V gave up 8 bases and J gave up 1 base; unmatched junction bases: 15. The CDR3 sequence is 18 residues long. CDR1 is LNHDA and CDR2 is SQIVND in the germline V gene (reference sequence). The complete variable domain, with remaining parts taken from reference TRBV19 and TRBJ1-5, reads DGGITQSPKYLFRKEGQNVTLSCEQNLNHDAMYWYRQDPGQGLRLIYYSQIVNDFQKGDIAEGYSVSREKKESFPLTVTSAQKNPTAFYLCASSGDREPQESNQPQHFGDGTRLSIL.

This clone was seen once. V and J are TRBV2 and TRBJ2-5; 7 bases align to TRBD2. Germline-derived CDR1 and CDR2 are SNHLY and FYNNEI. CDR3 length: 15 amino acids. The V and J ends lost 5 bases and 1 base, in that order; junction bases with no gene match: 7. The CDR3 region is CASSPRRGSQETQYF. CDR3 bases: TGTGCCAGCAGTCCGCGGCGGGGGTCCCAAGAGACCCAGTACTTC. Looking up the rest from reference TRBV2 and TRBJ2-5 gives the full variable domain: EPEVTQTPSHQVTQMGQEVILRCVPISNHLYFYWYRQILGQKVEFLVSFYNNEISEKSEIFDDQFSVERPDGSNFTLKIRSTKLEDSAMYFCASSPRRGSQETQYFGPGTRLLVL.

CDR3 in amino acids: CASSQRTSGSVFSSYEQYF. CDR3 DNA: TGTGCCAGCAGCCAACGGACTAGCGGATCTGTCTTCAGCTCCTACGAGCAGTACTTC. This chain connects TRBV4-2 to TRBJ2-7; TRBD2 matches at 10 bases. Germline CDR1 LGHNA, CDR2 YNFKEQ. This CDR3 has 19 residues. V lost 2 bases and J lost 0; bases outside the gene matches: 13.

This sequence joins TRBV5-5 and TRBJ1-5; 8 bases line up with TRBD1. The ends lost 4 bases at V and 6 bases at J; junction bases unmatched: 12. Germline V CDR1 and CDR2: SGHKS, YYEKEE (reference sequence). CDR3 length: 16 amino acids. CDR3 region: CASSLGQGQGRQPQHF. CDR3 sequence (DNA): TGTGCCAGCAGCCTTGGACAGGGCCAAGGTCGTCAGCCCCAGCATTTT.

This clone was observed a single time. The rearrangement joins TRBV29-1 to TRBJ2-5; 7 bases align to TRBD1. The CDR3 has 14 amino acids. The trim removed 7 bases at V and 5 bases at J, leaving 13 bases unmatched. Germline V CDR1 and CDR2: SQVTM, ANQGSEA. This chain's CDR3 is CSARKHRGNETQYF. Written as DNA, the CDR3 is TGCAGCGCCCGAAAGCACAGGGGAAATGAGACCCAGTACTTC.

This chain uses TRBV5-4 with TRBJ1-1, with 8 bases aligning to TRBD1. Germline CDR1 SGHNT, CDR2 YYREEE (reference sequence). The length of the CDR3 is 17 residues. V shed 0 bases, J shed 1 base, and the junction held 8 bases outside the gene matches. This chain's CDR3 is CASSLVGAGTGNTEAFF. CDR3 bases: TGTGCCAGCAGCTTGGTAGGCGCCGGGACAGGGAACACTGAAGCTTTCTTT.